This entry lists 11 T cell receptor beta chains sequenced from one sample in a study of blood T cell repertoires in COVID-19. The protocol was immunoSEQ multiplex PCR, while the TCRdb copy is restricted to in-frame clones and leaves out a portion. The sample carries around 250,000 clones, 86% recorded once. Input material: peripheral blood. The receptor set was obtained from a man aged 35-49 years with active or convalescent COVID-19.

The V call is TRBV5-1, the J call TRBJ1-1; 7 positions agree with TRBD1. The V gene end was trimmed by 4 bases and the J gene end by 2 bases; junction bases not matched to a gene: 5. Germline V lookup: CDR1 SGHRS, CDR2 YFSETQ. The CDR3 sequence is 14 residues long. CDR3 amino acids: CASSPGQENTEAFF. In nucleotides, the CDR3 is TGCGCCAGCAGCCCCGGACAGGAAAACACTGAAGCTTTCTTT.

The V and J genes are TRBV6-5 and TRBJ2-2; D gene uncertain. V was shortened by 0 bases and J by 3 bases, with 2 bases between the two germline ends. The germline V gene encodes CDR1 MNHEY and CDR2 SVGAGI. The CDR3 covers 13 residues. CDR3 DNA: TGTGCCAGCAGTTACTCCTACACCGGGGAGCTGTTTTTT. It specifies CASSYSYTGELFF.

J is TRBJ2-7 and V is TRBV15; tentative D call: TRBD1 (6 bases). The CDR3 consists of 13 residues. Germline CDR1 and CDR2: LNHNV and YYDKDF (reference sequence). V lost 5 bases and J lost 6, with 14 bases in between. DNA of the CDR3: TGTGCCACCAGCCCACGGACAGCCAGCGAGCAGTACTTC. Translation: CATSPRTASEQYF.

The table lists this clone with a few counts. The V gene is TRBV29-1, the J gene TRBJ1-1, with 9 bases matching TRBD1. Trimming cost V 8 bases and J 6 bases; bases outside gene matches: 10. The V gene's germline CDR1 is SQVTM and CDR2 ANQGSEA. This CDR3 has 13 residues. CDR3 nucleotide sequence: TGCAGCACCTTCACAGGGGGCGCCCCTGAAGCTTTCTTT. Translation: CSTFTGGAPEAFF.

This clone has just a few counts. J is TRBJ2-1 and V is TRBV4-1; 13 bases map to TRBD2. The CDR3 extends over 17 amino acids. V was clipped by 0 bases and J by 12 bases; unmatched bases: 11. Germline V gives CDR1 MGHRA, CDR2 YSYEKL. CDR3: CASSQEAGLAGARGQFF. CDR3 DNA sequence: TGCGCCAGCAGCCAAGAGGCCGGACTAGCGGGAGCGAGAGGGCAGTTCTTC.

The rearrangement joins TRBV6-1 to TRBJ1-2; D perhaps matches TRBD1 (5 bases). The CDR3 has 13 amino acids. Trimming took off 3 bases at V and 4 bases at J, with 9 bases between the two ends. CDR1 is MNHNS and CDR2 is SASEGT in the germline V gene. In DNA, the CDR3 is TGTGCCAGCAGTGATAGCAGGGCCTATGGCTACACCTTC. It encodes CASSDSRAYGYTF.

The J gene is TRBJ1-4, the V gene TRBV11-1; D gene uncertain. Trimming stripped 5 bases from V and 0 bases from J, with 13 bases between. The CDR3 has 16 amino acids. CDR1 SGHAT and CDR2 FQDESV come from the germline V gene (reference sequence). The CDR3 nucleotides read TGTGCCAGCAGCCCCGCGGGCGGGACAACTAATGAAAAACTGTTTTTT. This encodes CASSPAGGTTNEKLFF.

The gene calls are TRBV3-1 (or the pseudogene TRBV3-2) and TRBJ2-5; TRBD2 matches at 14 bases. The trim removed 1 base at V and 7 bases at J, leaving 8 bases unmatched. The CDR3 spans 17 residues. CDR1 is LGHDT and CDR2 is YNNKEL in the germline V gene (reference sequence). CDR3 nucleotides: TGTGCCAGCAGCCAAGGGACTAGCGGGAGGATATCTGGGACCCAGTACTTC. It yields the protein CASSQGTSGRISGTQYF.

V gene TRBV5-6 combines with J gene TRBJ1-1; D is unclear. This CDR3 contains 12 residues. The germline CDR1 and CDR2 sequences are SGHDT and YYEEEE. Between the trimmed V and J ends, which lost 1 base and 5 bases, there was a span of 6 bases. The CDR3 sequence is CASSLRRTEAFF. Written as DNA, the CDR3 is TGTGCCAGCAGCTTGCGCAGAACTGAAGCTTTCTTT.

V gene TRBV5-1 combines with J gene TRBJ2-7; the match to TRBD1 covers 10 bases. This CDR3 contains 15 residues. Germline CDR1 and CDR2: SGHRS and YFSETQ. With V trimmed by 4 bases and J by 5 bases, 9 bases remained unmatched. The CDR3 nucleotides read TGCGCCAGCAGCCCAGGGGGGACAGGGGACGACGAGCAGTACTTC. Translation gives CASSPGGTGDDEQYF.

In DNA, the CDR3 is TGTGCCAGCAGCCGCGAGTGGGCGTTTCAGCCCCAGCATTTT. Translated: CASSREWAFQPQHF. The chain employs TRBV28 and TRBJ1-5; D ambiguous. V lost 6 bases and J lost 6, with 15 bases in between. Germline V gene sequence: CDR1 MDHEN, CDR2 SYDVKM. This CDR3 region has 14 residues.